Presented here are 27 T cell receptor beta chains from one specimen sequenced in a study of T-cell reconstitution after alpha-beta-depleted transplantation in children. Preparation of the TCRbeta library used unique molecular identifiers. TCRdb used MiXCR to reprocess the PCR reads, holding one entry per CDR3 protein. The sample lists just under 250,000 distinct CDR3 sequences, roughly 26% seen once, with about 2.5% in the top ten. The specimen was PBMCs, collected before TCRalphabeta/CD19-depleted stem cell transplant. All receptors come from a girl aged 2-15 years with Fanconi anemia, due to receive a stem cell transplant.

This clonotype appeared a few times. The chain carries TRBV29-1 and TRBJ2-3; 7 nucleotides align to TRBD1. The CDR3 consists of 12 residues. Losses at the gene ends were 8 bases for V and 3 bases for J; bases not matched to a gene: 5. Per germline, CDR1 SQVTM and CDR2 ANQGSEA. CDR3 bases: TGCAGCAAAAGACAGGGTACAGATACGCAGTATTTT. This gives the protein CSKRQGTDTQYF.

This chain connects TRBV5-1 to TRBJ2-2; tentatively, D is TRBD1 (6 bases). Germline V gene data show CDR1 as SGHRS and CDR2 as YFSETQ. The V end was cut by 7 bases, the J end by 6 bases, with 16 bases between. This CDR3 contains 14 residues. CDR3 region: CASGDIHGSGELFF. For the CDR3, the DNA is TGCGCCAGCGGGGACATTCATGGATCCGGGGAGCTGTTTTTT.

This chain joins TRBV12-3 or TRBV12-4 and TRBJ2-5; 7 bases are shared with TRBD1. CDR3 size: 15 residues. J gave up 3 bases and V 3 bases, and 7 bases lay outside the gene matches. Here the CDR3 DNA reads TGTGCCAGCAGTTTGACAGGGATTGGAGAAGAGACCCAGTACTTC. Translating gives CASSLTGIGEETQYF.

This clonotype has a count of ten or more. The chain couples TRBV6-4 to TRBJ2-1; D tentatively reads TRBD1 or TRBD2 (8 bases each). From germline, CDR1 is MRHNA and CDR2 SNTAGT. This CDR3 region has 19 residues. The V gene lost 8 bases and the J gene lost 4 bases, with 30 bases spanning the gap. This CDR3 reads CASAGGQGGAGVIYNEQFF. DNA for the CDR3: TGTGCCAGCGCGGGTGGACAGGGAGGAGCGGGAGTAATATACAATGAGCAGTTCTTC.

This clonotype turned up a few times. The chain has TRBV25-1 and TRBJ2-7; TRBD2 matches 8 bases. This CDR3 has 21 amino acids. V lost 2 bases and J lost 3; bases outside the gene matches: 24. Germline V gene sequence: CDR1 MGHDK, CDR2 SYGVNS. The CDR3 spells CASSENLRQQTSVRDFYEQYF. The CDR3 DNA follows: TGTGCCAGCAGTGAAAACCTCCGACAGCAGACTAGCGTCAGAGACTTCTACGAGCAGTACTTC.

The CDR3 loop is CASSFGTSGPAGTQYF. In DNA, the CDR3 is TGTGCCAGCAGCTTCGGGACTAGCGGTCCAGCAGGGACGCAGTATTTT. The chain joins TRBV7-9 to TRBJ2-3; 11 bases map to TRBD2. J lost 9 bases, V lost 3 bases, and 11 bases had no gene match. This CDR3 region has 16 residues. Germline V CDR1 and CDR2: SEHNR, FQNEAQ (reference sequence).

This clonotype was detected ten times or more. CDR3 in amino acids: CASSQEGPLSNQPQHF. CDR3 bases: TGTGCCAGCAGCCAAGAGGGACCCCTTAGCAATCAGCCCCAGCATTTT. The rearrangement joins TRBV3-1 to TRBJ1-5; weak D call: TRBD1 (5 bases). Germline V lookup: CDR1 LGHDT, CDR2 YNNKEL (reference sequence). Deletions cut 0 bases from V and 0 bases from J, with 9 bases between. This CDR3 is built from 16 residues.

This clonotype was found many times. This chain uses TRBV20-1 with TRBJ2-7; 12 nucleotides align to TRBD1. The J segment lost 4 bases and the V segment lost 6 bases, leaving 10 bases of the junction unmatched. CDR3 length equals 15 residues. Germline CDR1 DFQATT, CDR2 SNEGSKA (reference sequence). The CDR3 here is CSAPYRDRGLYEQYF. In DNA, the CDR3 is TGCAGTGCGCCGTACCGGGACAGGGGGCTATACGAGCAGTACTTC.

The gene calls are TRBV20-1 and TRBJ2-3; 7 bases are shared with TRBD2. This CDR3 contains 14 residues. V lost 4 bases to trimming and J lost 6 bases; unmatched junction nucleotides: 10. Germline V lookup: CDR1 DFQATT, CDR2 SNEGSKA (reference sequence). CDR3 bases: TGCAGTGCTATGAAGCGGGACCCCCCTGATACGCAGTATTTT. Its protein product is CSAMKRDPPDTQYF.

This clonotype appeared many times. Written as DNA, the CDR3 is TGTGCCAGCAGACGGCTAGCGGGAGGTCATGAGCAGTTCTTC. This sequence encodes CASRRLAGGHEQFF. V usage is TRBV2 and J usage is TRBJ2-1; 11 bases agree with TRBD2. The V segment lost 6 bases and the J segment 8 bases; nucleotides outside the gene matches: 6. Germline V gene lookup returns CDR1 SNHLY and CDR2 FYNNEI. This CDR3 region has 14 residues.

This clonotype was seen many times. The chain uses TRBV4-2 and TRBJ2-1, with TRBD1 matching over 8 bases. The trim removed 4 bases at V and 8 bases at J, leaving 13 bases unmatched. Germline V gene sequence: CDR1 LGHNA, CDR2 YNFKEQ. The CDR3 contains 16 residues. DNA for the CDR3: TGTGCCAGCAGCCCTCTTGGAGGACAGGGAATATATGAGCAGTTCTTC. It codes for CASSPLGGQGIYEQFF.

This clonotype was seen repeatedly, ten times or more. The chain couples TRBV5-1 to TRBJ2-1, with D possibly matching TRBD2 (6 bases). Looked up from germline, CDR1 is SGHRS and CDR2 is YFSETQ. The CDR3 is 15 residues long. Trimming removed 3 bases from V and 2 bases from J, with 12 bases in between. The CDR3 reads CASSSREFPYNEQFF. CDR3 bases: TGCGCCAGCAGCTCACGGGAGTTTCCCTACAATGAGCAGTTCTTC.

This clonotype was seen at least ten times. The CDR3 nucleotides read TGCAGTGCCCCAACTAGCGGGGGGGCTTTAGACATTCAGTACTTC. Its translation is CSAPTSGGALDIQYF. The gene calls are TRBV20-1 and TRBJ2-4, with 13 bases matching TRBD2. The CDR3 totals 15 residues. Germline V gene data show CDR1 as DFQATT and CDR2 as SNEGSKA (reference sequence). V was clipped by 6 bases and J by 8 bases; unmatched bases: 10.

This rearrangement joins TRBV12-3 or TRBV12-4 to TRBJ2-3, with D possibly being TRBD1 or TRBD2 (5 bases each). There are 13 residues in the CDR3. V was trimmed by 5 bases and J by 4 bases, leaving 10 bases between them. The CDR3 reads CASSLGTADTQYF. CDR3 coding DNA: TGTGCCAGCAGTCTAGGGACCGCAGATACGCAGTATTTT.

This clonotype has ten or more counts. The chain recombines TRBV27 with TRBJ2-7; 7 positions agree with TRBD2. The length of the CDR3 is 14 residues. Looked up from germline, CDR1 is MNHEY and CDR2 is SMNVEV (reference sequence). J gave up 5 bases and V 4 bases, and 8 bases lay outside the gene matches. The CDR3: CASSWGGGSHEQYF. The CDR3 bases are TGTGCCAGCAGTTGGGGGGGGGGGAGCCACGAGCAGTACTTC.

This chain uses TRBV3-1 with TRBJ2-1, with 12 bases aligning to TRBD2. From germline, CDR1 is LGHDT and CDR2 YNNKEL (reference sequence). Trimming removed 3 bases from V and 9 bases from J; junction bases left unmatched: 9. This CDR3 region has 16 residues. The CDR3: CASSQRLAGVFGEQFF. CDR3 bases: TGTGCCAGCAGCCAGAGACTAGCGGGAGTCTTCGGTGAGCAGTTCTTC.

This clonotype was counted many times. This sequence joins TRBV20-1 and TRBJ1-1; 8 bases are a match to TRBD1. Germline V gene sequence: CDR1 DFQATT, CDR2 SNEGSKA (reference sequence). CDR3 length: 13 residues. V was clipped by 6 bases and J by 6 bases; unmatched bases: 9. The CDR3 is CSALQGARSEAFF. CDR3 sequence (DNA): TGCAGTGCCTTGCAGGGGGCGCGGTCTGAAGCTTTCTTT.

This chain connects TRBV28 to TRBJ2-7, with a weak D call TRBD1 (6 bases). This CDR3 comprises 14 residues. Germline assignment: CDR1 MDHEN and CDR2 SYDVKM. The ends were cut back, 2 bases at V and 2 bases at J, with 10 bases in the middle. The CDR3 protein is CASSLRDIAYEQYF. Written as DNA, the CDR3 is TGTGCCAGCAGTTTACGGGACATCGCCTACGAGCAGTACTTC.

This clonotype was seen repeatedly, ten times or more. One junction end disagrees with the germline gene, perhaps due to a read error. The CDR3 DNA reads TGCGCCAGCAGCTTGGACAGCCGATACCGGACTAGCGGGAGCTTC. Encoded protein: CASSLDSRYRTSGSF. The chain combines TRBV5-1 with TRBJ2-7; 13 nucleotides align to TRBD2. Germline CDR1 reads SGHRS; CDR2 reads YFSETQ. This CDR3 is built from 15 residues.

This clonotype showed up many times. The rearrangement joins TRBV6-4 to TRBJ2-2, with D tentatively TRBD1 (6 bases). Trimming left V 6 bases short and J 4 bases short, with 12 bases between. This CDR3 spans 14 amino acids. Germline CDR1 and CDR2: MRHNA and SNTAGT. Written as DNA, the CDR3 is TGTGCCAGCAGCATGGGGGCAGGCACCGGGGAGCTGTTTTTT. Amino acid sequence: CASSMGAGTGELFF.

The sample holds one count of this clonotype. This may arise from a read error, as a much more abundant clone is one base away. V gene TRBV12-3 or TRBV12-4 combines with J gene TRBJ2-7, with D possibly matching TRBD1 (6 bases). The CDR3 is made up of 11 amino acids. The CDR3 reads CANSGGHEQYF. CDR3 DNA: TGTGCCAACAGTGGGGGCCACGAGCAGTACTTC.

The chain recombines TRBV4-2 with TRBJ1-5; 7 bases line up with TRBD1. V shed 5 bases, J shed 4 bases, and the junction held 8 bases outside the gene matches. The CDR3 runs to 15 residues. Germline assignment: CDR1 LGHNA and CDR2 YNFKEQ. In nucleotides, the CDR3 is TGTGCCAGCAGCTCCGGGACAGCGATGAATCAGCCCCAGCATTTT. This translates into CASSSGTAMNQPQHF.

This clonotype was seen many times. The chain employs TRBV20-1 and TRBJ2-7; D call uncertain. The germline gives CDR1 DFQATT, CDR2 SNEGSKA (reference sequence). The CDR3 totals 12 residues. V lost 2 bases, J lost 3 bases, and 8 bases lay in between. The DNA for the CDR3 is TGCAGTGCTAGAATCGCAGACTACGAGCAGTACTTC. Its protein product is CSARIADYEQYF.

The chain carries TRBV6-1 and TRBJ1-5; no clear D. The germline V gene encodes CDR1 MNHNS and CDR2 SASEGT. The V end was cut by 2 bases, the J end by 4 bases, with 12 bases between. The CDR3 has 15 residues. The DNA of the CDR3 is TGTGCCAGCAGTGAATTAACGGGATTTAATCAGCCCCAGCATTTT. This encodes CASSELTGFNQPQHF.

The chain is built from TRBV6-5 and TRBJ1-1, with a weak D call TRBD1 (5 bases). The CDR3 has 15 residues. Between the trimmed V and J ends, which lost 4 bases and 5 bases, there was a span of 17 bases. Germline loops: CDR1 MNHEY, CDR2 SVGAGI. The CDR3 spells CASSFRDPGGTEAFF. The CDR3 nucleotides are TGTGCCAGCAGTTTTCGTGACCCGGGGGGTACTGAAGCTTTCTTT.

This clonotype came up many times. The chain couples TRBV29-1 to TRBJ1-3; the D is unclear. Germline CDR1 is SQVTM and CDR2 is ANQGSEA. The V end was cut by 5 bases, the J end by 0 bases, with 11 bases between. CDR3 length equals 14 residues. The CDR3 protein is CSVNSADSGNTIYF. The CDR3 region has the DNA TGCAGCGTTAATAGTGCTGACTCTGGAAACACCATATATTTT.

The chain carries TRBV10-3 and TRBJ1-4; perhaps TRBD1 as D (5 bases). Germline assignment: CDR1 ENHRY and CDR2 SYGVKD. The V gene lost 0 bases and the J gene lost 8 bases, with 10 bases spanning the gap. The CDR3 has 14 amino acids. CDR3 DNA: TGTGCCATCAGTGAGTCGGGGCTCAAGGAAAAACTGTTTTTT. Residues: CAISESGLKEKLFF.